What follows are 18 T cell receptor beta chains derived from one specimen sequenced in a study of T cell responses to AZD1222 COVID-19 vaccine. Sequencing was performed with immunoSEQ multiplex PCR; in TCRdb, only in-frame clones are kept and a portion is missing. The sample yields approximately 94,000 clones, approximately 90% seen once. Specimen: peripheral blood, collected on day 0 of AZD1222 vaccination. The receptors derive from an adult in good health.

CDR3 residues: CASSFGSGQAYGYTF. DNA for the CDR3: TGTGCCAGCAGTTTTGGGTCCGGGCAGGCCTATGGCTACACCTTC. V usage is TRBV27 and J usage is TRBJ1-2, with D unresolved. Germline V CDR1 and CDR2: MNHEY, SMNVEV (reference sequence). The CDR3 totals 15 residues. V was shortened by 3 bases and J by 4 bases, with 15 bases between the two germline ends.

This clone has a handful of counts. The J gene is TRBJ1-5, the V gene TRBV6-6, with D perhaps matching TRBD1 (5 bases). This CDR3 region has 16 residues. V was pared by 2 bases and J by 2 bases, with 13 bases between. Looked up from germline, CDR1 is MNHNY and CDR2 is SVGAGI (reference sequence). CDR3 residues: CASSYGSQGGNQPQHF. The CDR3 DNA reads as TGTGCCAGCAGTTACGGTAGCCAGGGCGGCAATCAGCCCCAGCATTTT.

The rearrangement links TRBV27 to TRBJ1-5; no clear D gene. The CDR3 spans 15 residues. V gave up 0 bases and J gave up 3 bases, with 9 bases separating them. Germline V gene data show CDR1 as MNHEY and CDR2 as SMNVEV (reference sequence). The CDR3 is CASSLSPNTNQPQHF. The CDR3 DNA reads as TGTGCCAGCAGTTTATCACCGAACACCAATCAGCCCCAGCATTTT.

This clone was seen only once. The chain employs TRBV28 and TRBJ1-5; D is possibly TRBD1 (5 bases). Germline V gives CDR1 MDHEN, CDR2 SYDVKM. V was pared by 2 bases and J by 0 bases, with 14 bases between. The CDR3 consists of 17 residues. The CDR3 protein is CASSLGGGGYSNQPQHF. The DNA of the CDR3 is TGTGCCAGCAGTTTAGGGGGGGGAGGTTATAGCAATCAGCCCCAGCATTTT.

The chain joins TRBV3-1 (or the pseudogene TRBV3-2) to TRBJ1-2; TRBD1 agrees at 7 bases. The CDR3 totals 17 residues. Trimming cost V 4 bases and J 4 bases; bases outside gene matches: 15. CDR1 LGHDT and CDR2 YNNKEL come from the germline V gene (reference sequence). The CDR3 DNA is TGTGCCAGCAGCCTATTTGAAACGGGGACAGTAGGCTATGGCTACACCTTC. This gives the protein CASSLFETGTVGYGYTF.

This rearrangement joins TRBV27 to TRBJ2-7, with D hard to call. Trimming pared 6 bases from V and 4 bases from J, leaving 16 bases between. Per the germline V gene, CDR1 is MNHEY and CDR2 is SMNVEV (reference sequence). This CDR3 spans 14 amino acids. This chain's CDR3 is CASSRRVLEYEQYF. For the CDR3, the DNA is TGTGCCAGCAGCCGAAGGGTTTTAGAATACGAGCAGTACTTC.

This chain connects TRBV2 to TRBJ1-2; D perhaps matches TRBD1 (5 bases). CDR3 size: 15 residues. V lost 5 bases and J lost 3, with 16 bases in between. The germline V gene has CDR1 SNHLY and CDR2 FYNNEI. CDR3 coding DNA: TGTGCCAGCAGTCGTCCGGGACGAATTCACTATGGCTACACCTTC. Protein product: CASSRPGRIHYGYTF.

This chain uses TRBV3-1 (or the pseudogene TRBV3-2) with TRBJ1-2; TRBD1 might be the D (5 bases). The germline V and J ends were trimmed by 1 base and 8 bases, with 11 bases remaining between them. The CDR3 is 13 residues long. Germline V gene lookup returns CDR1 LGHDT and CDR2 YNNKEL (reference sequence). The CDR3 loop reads CASSQAGAQGYTF. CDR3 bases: TGTGCCAGCAGCCAAGCCGGGGCGCAGGGCTACACCTTC.

In DNA, the CDR3 is TGTGCCAGCGGAGAGCAACCTAATTCACCCCTCCACTTT. As protein: CASGEQPNSPLHF. This rearrangement joins TRBV12-3 or TRBV12-4 to TRBJ1-6; D gene uncertain. With 8 bases removed from V and 6 bases from J, the gap between germline ends came to 11 bases. The CDR3 length is 13 residues.

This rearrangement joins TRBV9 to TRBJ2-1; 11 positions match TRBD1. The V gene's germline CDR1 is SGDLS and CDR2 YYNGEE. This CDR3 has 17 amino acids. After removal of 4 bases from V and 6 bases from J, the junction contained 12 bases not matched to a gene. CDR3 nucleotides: TGTGCCAGCAGCAGTGGACAGGGGGCCGCCATGAGCAATGAGCAGTTCTTC. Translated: CASSSGQGAAMSNEQFF.

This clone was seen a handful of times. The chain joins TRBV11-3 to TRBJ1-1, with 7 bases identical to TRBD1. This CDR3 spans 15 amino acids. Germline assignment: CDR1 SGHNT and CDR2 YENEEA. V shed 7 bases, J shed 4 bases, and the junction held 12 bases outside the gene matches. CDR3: CASKREGARSTEAFF. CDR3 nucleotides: TGTGCCAGCAAGAGGGAGGGGGCTCGGAGCACTGAAGCTTTCTTT.

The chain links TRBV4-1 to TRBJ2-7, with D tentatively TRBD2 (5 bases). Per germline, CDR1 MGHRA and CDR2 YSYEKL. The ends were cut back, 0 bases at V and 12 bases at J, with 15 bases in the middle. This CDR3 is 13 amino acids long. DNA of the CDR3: TGCGCCAGCAGCCAAGACCGAGGGAATTTTCGGTACTTC. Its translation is CASSQDRGNFRYF.

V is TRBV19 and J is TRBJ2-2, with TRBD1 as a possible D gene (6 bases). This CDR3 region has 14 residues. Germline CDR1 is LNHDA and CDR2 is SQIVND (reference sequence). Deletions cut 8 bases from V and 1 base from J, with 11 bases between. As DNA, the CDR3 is TGTGCCAGTGGGACACACCAGAACACCGGGGAGCTGTTTTTT. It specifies CASGTHQNTGELFF. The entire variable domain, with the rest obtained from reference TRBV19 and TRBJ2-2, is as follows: DGGITQSPKYLFRKEGQNVTLSCEQNLNHDAMYWYRQDPGQGLRLIYYSQIVNDFQKGDIAEGYSVSREKKESFPLTVTSAQKNPTAFYLCASGTHQNTGELFFGEGSRLTVL.

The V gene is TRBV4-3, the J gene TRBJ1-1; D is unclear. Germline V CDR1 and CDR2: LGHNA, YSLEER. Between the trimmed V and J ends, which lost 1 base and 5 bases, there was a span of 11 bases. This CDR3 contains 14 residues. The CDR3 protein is CASSQAQRITEAFF. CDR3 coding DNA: TGCGCCAGCAGCCAAGCCCAGAGGATAACTGAAGCTTTCTTT.

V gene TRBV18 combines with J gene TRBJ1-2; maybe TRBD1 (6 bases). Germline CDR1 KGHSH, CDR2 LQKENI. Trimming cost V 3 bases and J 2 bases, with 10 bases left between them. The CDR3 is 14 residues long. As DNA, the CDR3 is TGTGCCAGCTCACCGGTACAGGGAAACTATGGCTACACCTTC. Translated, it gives CASSPVQGNYGYTF.

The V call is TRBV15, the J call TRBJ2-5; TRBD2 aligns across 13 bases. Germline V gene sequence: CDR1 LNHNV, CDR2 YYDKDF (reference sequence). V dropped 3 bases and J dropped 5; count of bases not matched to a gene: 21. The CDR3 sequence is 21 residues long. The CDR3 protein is CATSRGISRTSGRGRLETQYF. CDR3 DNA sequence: TGTGCCACCAGCAGGGGAATCTCCCGGACTAGCGGGAGAGGTCGCTTGGAGACCCAGTACTTC.

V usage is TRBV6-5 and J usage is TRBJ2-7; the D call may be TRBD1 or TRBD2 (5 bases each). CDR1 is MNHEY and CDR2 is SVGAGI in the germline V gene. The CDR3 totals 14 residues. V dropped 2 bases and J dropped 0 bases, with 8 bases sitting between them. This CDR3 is CASSYGGTSYEQYF. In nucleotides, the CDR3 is TGTGCCAGCAGTTACGGGGGTACCTCCTACGAGCAGTACTTC.

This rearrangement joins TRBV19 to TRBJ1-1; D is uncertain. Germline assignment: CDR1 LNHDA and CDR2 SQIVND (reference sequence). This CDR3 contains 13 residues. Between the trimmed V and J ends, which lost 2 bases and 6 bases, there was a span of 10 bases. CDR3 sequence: CASSITGSAEAFF. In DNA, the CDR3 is TGTGCCAGTAGTATAACCGGGTCGGCTGAAGCTTTCTTT.